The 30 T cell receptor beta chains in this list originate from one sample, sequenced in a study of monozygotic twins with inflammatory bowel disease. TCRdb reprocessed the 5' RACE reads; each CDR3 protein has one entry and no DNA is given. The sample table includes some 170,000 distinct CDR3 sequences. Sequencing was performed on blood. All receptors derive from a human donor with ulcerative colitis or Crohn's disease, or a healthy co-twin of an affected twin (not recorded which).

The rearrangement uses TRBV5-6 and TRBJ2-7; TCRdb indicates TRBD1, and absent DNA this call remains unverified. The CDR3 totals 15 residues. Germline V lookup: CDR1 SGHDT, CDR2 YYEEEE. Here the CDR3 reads CASSSQGGPSYEQYF.

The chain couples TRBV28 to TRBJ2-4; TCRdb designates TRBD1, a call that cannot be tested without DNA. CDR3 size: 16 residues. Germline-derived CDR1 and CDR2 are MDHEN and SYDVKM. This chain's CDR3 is CASSLGPGTGVNIQYF.

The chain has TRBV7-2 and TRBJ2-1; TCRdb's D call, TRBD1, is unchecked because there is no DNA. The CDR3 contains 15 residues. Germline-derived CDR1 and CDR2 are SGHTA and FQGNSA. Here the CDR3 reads CASRNSGTHYNEQFF.

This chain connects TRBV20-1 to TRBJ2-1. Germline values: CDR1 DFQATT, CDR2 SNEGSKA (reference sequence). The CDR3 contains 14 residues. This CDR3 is CSAGVLPLGNEQFF.

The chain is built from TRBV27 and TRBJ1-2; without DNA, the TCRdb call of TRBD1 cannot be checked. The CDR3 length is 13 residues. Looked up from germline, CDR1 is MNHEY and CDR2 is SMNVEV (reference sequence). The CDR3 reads CASSLRDSTGYTF.

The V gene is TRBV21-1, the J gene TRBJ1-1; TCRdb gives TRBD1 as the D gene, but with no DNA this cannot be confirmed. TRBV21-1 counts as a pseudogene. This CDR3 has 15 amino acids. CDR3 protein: CASIHPPGMNTEAFF.

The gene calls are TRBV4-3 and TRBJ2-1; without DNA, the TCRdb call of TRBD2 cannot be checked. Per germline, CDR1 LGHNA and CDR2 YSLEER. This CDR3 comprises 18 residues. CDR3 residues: CASSQELTSGSIYNEQFF.

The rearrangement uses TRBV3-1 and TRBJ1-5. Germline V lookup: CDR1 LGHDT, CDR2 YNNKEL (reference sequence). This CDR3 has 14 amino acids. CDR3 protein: CASSQEGNDQPQHF.

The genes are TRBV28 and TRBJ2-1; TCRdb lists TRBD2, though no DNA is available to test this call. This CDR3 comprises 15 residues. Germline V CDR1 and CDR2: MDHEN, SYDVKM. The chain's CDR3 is CASNKGLAVNNEQFF.

CDR3 in amino acids: CASSIGEYMNTEAFF. The chain couples TRBV6-1 to TRBJ1-1. CDR1 is MNHNS and CDR2 is SASEGT in the germline V gene. The CDR3 runs to 15 residues.

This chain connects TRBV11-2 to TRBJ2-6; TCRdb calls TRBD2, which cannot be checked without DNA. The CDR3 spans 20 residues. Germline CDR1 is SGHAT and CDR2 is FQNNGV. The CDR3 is CASSHRLSGLRGSGANVLTF.

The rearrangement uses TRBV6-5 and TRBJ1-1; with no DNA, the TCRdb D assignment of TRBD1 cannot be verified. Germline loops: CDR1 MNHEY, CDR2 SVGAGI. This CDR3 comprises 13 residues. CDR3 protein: CASSPTGVTEAFF.

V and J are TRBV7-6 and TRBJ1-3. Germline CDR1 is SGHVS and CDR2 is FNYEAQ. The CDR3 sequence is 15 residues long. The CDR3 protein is CASSLGTNSGNTIYF.

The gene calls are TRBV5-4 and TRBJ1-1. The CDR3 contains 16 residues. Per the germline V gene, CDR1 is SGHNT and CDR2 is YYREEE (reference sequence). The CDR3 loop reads CASSLDLGPMNTEAFF.

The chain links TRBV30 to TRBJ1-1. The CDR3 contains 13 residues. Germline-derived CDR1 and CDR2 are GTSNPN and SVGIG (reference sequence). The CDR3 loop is CAWSEQGNTEAFF.

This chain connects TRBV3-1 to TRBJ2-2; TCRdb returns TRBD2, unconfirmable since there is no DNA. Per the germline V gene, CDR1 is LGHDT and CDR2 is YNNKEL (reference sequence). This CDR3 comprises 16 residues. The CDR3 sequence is CASSQDGPAFSGELFF.

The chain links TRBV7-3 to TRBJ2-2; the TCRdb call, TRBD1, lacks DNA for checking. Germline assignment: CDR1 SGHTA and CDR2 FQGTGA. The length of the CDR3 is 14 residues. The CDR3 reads CASSSLGATGELFF. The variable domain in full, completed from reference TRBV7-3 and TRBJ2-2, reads GAGVSQTPSNKVTEKGKYVELRCDPISGHTALYWYRQSLGQGPEFLIYFQGTGAADDSGLPNDRFFAVRPEGSVSTLKIQRTERGDSAVYLCASSSLGATGELFFGEGSRLTVL.

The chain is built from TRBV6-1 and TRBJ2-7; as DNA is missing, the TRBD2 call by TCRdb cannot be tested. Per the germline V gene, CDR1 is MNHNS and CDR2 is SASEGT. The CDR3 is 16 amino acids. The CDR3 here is CASSLTSGRASYEQYF.

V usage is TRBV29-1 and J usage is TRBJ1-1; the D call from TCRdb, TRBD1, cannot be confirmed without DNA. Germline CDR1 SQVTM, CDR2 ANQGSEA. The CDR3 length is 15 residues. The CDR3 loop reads CSVDRTGGRNTEAFF.

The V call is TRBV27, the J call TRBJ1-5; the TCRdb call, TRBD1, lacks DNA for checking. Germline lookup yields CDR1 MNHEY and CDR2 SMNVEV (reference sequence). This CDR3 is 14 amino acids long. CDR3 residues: CASSLVRGIQPQHF.

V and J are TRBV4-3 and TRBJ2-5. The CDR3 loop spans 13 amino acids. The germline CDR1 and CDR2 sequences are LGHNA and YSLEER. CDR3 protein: CASSQDWAETQYF.

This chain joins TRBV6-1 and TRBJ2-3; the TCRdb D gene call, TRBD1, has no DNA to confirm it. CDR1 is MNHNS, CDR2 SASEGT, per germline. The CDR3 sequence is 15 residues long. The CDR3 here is CASSAGAVGGDTQYF.

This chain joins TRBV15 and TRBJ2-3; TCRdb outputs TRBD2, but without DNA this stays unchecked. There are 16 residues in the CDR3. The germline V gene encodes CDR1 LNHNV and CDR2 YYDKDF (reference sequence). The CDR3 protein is CATSEDGTSSTDTQYF.

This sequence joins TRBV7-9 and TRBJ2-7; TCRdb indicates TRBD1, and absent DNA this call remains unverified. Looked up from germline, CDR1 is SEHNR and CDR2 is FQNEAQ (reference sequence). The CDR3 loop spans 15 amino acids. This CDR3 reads CASSLKATGGEEQYF.

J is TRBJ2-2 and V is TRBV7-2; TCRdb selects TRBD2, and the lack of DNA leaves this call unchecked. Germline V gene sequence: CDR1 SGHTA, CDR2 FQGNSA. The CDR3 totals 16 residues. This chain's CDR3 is CASSTAFSVLQGELFF.

This chain's CDR3 is CAWKGRGVHEQYF. V usage is TRBV30 and J usage is TRBJ2-7; TCRdb proposes TRBD2, but this gene call is untestable without DNA. The CDR3 length is 13 residues. Germline V gives CDR1 GTSNPN, CDR2 SVGIG (reference sequence).

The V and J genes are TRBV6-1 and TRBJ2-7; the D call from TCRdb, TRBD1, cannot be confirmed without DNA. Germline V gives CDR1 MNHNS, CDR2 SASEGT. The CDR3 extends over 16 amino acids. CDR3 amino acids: CASRGTGTGYSYEQYF.

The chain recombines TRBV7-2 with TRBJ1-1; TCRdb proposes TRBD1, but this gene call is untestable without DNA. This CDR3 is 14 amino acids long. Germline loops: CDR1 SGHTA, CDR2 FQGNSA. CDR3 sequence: CASSPGQGYTEAFF.

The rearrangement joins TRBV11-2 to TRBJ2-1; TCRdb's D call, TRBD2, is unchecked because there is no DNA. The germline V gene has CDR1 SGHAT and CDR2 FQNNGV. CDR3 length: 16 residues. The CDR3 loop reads CASSFMTGTSRNEQFF.

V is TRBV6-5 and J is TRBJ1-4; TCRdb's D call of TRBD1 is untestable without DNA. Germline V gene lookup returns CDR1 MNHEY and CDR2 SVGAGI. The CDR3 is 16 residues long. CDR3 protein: CASSYSKYRGDEKLFF.